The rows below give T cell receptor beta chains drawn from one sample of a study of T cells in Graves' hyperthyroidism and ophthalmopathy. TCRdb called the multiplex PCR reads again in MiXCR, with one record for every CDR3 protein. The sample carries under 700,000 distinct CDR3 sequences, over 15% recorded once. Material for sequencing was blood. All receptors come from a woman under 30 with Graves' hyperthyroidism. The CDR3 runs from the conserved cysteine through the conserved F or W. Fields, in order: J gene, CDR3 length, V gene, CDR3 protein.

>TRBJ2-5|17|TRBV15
CATSRGPPGQGTETQYF
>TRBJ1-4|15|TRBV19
CASSFAGTGAEKLFF
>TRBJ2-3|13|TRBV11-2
CASSVSFSDTQYF
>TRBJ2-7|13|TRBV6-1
CASIEGRYYEQYF
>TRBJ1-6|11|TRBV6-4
CASSDGSALHF
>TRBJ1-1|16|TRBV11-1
CASSLGGPRMNTEAFF
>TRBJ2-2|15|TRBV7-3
CASRPSGGHTGELFF
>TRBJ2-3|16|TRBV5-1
CASSSLLAGESDTQYF
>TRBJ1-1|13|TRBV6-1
CASRRYVNTEAFF
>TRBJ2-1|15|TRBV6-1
CASRKKAGWESEQFF
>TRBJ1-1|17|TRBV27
CASSPGTGGTRAREAFF
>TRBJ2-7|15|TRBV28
CASSFTGGRVDEQYF
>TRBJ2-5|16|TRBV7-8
CASSLARGRREETQYF
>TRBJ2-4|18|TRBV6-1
CASRHGQGAWGAKNIQYF
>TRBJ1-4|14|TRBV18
CASSPTDTGEKLFF
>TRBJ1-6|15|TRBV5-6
CASSSGQLHNSPLHF
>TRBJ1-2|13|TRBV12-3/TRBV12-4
CASTPSPSYGYTF
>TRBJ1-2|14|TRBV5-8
CASSFTGAFYGYTF
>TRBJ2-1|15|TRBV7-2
CASSLIAGFYNEQFF
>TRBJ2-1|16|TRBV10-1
CASSEDTSIFGNEQFF
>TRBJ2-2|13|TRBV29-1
CSVRRVVGGELFF
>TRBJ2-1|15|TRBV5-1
CASSGGQGADNEQFF
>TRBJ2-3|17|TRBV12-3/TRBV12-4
CASSLADRGYITDTQYF
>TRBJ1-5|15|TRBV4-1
CASSLEGTSNQPQHF
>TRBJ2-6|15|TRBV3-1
CASSSRGSGANVLTF
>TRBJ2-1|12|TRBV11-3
CASSLDPGGLFF
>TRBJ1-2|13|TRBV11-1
CASSLEDFYGYTF
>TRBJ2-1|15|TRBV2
CASSDWASTNNEQFF
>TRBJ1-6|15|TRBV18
CASSPEWQGGSPLHF
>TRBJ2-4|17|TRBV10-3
CAISESTLTGAKNIQYF
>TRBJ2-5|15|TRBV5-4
CASSLRGAMKETQYF
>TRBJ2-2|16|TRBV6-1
CASSKTSGRDTGELFF